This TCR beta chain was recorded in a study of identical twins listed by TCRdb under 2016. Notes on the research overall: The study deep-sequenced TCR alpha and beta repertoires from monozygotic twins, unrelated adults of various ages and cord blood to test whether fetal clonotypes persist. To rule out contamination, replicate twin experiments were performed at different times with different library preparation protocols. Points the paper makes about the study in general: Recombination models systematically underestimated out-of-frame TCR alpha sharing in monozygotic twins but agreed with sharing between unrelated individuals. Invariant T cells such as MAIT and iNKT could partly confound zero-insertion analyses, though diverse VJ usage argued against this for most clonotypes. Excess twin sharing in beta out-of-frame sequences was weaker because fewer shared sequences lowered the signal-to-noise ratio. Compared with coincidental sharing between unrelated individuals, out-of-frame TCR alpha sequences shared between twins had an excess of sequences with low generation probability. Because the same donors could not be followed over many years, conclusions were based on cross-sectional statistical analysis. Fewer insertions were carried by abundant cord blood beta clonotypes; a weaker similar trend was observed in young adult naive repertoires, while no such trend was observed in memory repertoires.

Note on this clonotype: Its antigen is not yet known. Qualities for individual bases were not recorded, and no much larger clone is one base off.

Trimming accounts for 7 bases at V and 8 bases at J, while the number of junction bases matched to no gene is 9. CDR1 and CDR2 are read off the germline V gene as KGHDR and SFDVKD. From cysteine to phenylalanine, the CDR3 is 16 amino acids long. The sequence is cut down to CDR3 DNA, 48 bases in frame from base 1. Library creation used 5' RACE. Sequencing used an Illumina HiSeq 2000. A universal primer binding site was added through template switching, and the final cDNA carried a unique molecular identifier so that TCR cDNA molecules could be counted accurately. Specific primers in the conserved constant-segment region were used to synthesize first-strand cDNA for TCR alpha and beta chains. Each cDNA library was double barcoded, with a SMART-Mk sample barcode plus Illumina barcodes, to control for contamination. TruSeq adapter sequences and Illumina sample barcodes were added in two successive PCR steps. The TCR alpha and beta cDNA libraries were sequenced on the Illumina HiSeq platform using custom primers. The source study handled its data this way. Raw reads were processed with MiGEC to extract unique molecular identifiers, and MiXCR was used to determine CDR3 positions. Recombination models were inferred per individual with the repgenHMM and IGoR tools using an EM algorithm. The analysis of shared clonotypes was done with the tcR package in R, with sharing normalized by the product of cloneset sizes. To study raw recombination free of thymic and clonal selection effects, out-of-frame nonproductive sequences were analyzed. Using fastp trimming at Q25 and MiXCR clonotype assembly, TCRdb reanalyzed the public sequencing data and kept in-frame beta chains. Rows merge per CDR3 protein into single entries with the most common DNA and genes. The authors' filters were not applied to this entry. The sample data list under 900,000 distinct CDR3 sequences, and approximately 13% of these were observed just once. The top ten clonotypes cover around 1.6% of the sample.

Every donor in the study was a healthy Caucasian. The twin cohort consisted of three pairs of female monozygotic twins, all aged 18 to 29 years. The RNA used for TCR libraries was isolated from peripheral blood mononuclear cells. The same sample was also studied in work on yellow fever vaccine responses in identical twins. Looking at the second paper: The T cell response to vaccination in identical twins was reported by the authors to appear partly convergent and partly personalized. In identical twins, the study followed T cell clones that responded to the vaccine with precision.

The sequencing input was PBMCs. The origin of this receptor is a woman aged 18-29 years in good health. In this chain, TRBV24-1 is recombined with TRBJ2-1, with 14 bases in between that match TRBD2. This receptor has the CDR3 CATSMTSGRARDEQFF. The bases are TGTGCCACCAGCATGACTAGCGGGAGGGCCCGCGATGAGCAGTTCTTC.